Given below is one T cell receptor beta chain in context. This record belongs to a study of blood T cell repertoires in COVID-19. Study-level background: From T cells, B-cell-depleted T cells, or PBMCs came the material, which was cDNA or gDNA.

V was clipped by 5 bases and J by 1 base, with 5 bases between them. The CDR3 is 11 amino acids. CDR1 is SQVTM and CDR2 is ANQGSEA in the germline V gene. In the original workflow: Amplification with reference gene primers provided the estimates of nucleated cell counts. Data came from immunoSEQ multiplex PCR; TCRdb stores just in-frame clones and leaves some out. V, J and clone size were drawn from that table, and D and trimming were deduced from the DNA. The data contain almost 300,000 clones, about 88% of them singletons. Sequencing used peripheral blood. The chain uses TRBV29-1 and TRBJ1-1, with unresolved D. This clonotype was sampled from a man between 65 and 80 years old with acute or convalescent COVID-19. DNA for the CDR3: TGCAGCGTTCTTAAGAACACTGAAGCTTTCTTT. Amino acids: CSVLKNTEAFF.